This entry concerns a single TCR beta chain. V shed 1 base, J shed 7 bases, and the junction held 10 bases outside the gene matches. Germline loops: CDR1 MNHEY, CDR2 SVGAGI. The CDR3 covers 16 residues. This sample was included in a study of a mutant IDH1 vaccine in newly diagnosed glioma. Study summary: Most patients had received both radiotherapy and temozolomide, the prior options being radiotherapy, temozolomide, or both.

This table comes from immunoSEQ multiplex PCR, and its TCRdb copy is limited to in-frame clones, with some not included. In the table there are tens of thousands of clones, under 90% of which are singletons. Time point of the sample: baseline, week 1 (first vaccination visit). Treatment given: pre-vaccination baseline after standard-of-care therapy. The rearrangement joins TRBV6-5 to TRBJ1-2, with 9 bases matching TRBD1. Sequenced here: PBMCs, sampled from a glioma patient treated with radiotherapy, temozolomide or both. The sequence came from a woman in her 50s with glioma. CDR3: CASSYWAQGAGAGYTF. The CDR3 coding sequence is TGTGCCAGCAGTTACTGGGCACAGGGGGCGGGAGCTGGCTACACCTTC.